The source of this T cell receptor (beta chain) is a study of blood T cells in healthy people across ages (dated by TCRdb to between 2015 and 2017). Turning to the overall study: In model experiments, template switching captured roughly one uniquely barcoded TCR beta cDNA molecule for every two T cells. For two donors (one aged 18 to 29 and one aged 80 or older), the study analyzed two additional independent replicas of 1 million unique cDNA reads from the same blood draw. To avoid experimental bias, donors of different ages were randomly spread across the sequencing lanes. Using deep sequencing normalized with unique cDNA molecular identifiers, the study measured how TCR beta repertoire diversity changes with age. The donors were split into four age groups: young (average 16 years), middle-aged (about 40), aged (around 67) and long-lived (roughly 86). Beyond this particular receptor, the publication reports: Estimates of total diversity based on one million sequenced T cells were regarded as lower bounds and as underestimates. Observed TCR beta diversity per million T cells fell roughly linearly with age, and a significant reduction was already apparent by age about 43. Because profiling used bulk unsorted PBMCs, naive and antigen-experienced compartments could not be compared conclusively. Compared with the aged group, the long-lived group had more naive CD4+ T cells, fewer expanded clones and increased TCR diversity, a pattern suggesting age selection. The percentage of naive T cells measured by flow cytometry correlated strongly with observed TCR beta diversity. Because the CMV infection status of the donors was unknown, age-related changes in expanded clonotypes may potentially have been confounded.

The library was generated by 5' RACE. Sequenced using an Illumina HiSeq 2500. A second PCR of roughly 6 to 11 cycles was run with a J-beta primer mix and a sample-barcoded 5' primer. A unique molecular identifier was introduced onto each TCR beta cDNA molecule by a template-switch 5' adaptor carrying 12 random nucleotides. At least 3 million CDR3-containing paired-end reads were obtained from each sample. The Mint cDNA synthesis kit, primed by a TRBC-specific oligonucleotide, was used to synthesize first-strand cDNA from all RNA. Following uracil-DNA glycosylase treatment, a first 18-cycle PCR with universal primers M1SS and BC2_uni_R was performed on all cDNA. For the original study's pipeline: Normalization of each sample was performed by random selection of 1 million high-quality reads, each carrying a distinct molecular identifier. Reads with shared molecular identifiers were discarded instead of being binned into consensus sequences. MiTCR, set to a Q25 quality threshold and the strictest error-elimination algorithm, was used for CDR3 identification, clonotype clustering and error correction. A nonparametric unseen species model with Euler transformation was used to estimate lower-bound total TCR beta diversity. The public reads were quality trimmed at Q25 with fastp and then assembled into clones with MiXCR by TCRdb, keeping productive beta chains. Under each unique CDR3 protein, matching rows form one entry showing the most common genes and DNA. TCRdb, rather than the study authors, made the V and J calls. This sample gives some 730,000 distinct CDR3 sequences in total; about a fifth of them show up just once. The ten largest clones represent roughly a fifth of the sample.

As concerns this clonotype: What antigen it recognizes has not been identified. Base-call qualities are not available, and no considerably larger clone is one nucleotide away.

Systemically healthy Caucasian individuals from Russia, some 40 in total and aged roughly 6 to 100 years, were included as donors. Around 9.8 milliliters of peripheral blood were collected from each donor into EDTA-treated Vacutainer tubes. Ficoll-Paque density-gradient centrifugation was used to isolate PBMCs, with at least 7 million obtained per sample. Total RNA was extracted from PBMCs with Trizol reagent, with at least 6 micrograms obtained per sample. The percentages of naive CD45RAhigh/CD27high T cells were determined by flow cytometry on a PBMC aliquot from every donor. The CDR1 and CDR2 encoded by the germline V gene are LGHNA and YSLEER. V is pruned by 0 bases and J by 4 bases, leaving 0 bases of the junction without a gene match. From the cysteine through the phenylalanine, the CDR3 covers 14 amino acids. Only the CDR3 portion is preserved as DNA: 42 bases, with reading frame beginning at the first base.

The clonotype originates from a man in his sixties or seventies in good health. The chain is encoded by TRBV4-3 joined to TRBJ2-5; 9 middle bases align to TRBD2. The sample was blood. The CDR3 region: CASSQDSGRETQYF. Here is the DNA: TGCGCCAGCAGCCAAGATAGCGGGAGAGAGACCCAGTACTTC.